The entry that follows covers one T cell receptor beta chain sequence. Its antigen remains undetermined. One base away there is no much larger clone; base qualities are not given. The cohort was made up of about 670 healthy bone marrow donors. All cohort members were sampled while nominally healthy, although unrecorded immune exposures were likely present. The donor tested CMV seronegative, placing the donor among the 300 to 450 seronegative members of the cohort. Every donor gave a peripheral blood sample, and the peripheral blood mononuclear cells from that sample were used for TCR beta sequencing. The Qiagen DNeasy Blood Extraction Kit was used to extract genomic DNA from the blood cell samples. Receptor amplification or capture employed the immunoSEQ multiplex PCR assay. The multiplex PCR relied on a mix of 60 forward primers for TCR Vbeta segments and 13 reverse primers for TCR Jbeta segments. The CDR3 region of rearranged TCR beta genes was amplified from genomic DNA by a multiplex PCR assay. The Illumina HiSeq System was used to sequence the amplified TCR beta libraries as 87-base-pair reads. In the source study's methods: Across the roughly 640 repertoires, a later analysis counted about 81 million unique TCR beta chains, 9.5 million to 13 million of which were shared by at least two donors. Raw reads were error-corrected and collapsed into unique sequences with a nearest-neighbor algorithm that merged closely related sequences to remove PCR and sequencing errors. Alignment of CDR3 sequences to IMGT reference sequences was used to assign V, D and J gene segments. Each retained sequence needed at least a six-nucleotide match to both a V gene segment and a J gene segment. Rearrangements were called productive when the CDR3 lacked stop codons and stayed in frame with V and J; all others were non-productive. CDR3 was defined by IMGT convention, running from the second conserved V-encoded cysteine to the conserved J-encoded phenylalanine. The earlier analysis of roughly 590 of the donors excluded any sequence lacking an unambiguous match to a single V gene segment. An earlier analysis of a few hundred of the donors called V segments functional above 56.7% productive rearrangements and segregating when the between-donor standard deviation exceeded 5%. To diagnose cytomegalovirus status from the catalog of TCR beta chain sequences, a statistical classification framework was built. In a later analysis, V and J genes were assigned by comparing TCR nucleotide sequences against IMGT/GENE-DB human TR gene sequences. In a later analysis, CDR3 sequences and most-parsimonious VDJ recombination scenarios were assigned using the TCRdist pipeline. In a later analysis, every TCR beta chain was defined by the combination of its CDR3 amino acid sequence and its V-gene family, and reads without a unique V-gene family were dropped. A later analysis removed 450 to 600 highly shared, low-generation-probability nucleotide sequences to deal with suspected cross-contamination and a sequencing artifact. In a later analysis, a clonal expansion index for each public chain was calculated from normalized within-repertoire ranks of inferred template counts. A later analysis computed generation probabilities with a VDJ recombination model fitted to out-of-frame rearrangements, and checked the results against IGoR. A later analysis scored TCR-TCR, TCR-HLA and TCR-CMV co-occurrence with hypergeometric tests, applying a repertoire-size bias correction to TCR pairs. False discovery rates were estimated in a later analysis by permuting HLA or CMV assignments 20 times. A later analysis grouped co-occurring TCRs with DBSCAN, adding TCRdist sequence similarity when clustering within HLA-allele-positive subsets. Co-occurrence clustering excluded repertoires with fewer than 30,000 or more than 120,000 public chains, plus five with anomalous nucleotide sharing. The immuneACCESS repertoire file appears here via TCRdb, limited to in-frame rearrangements. These files lack a portion of the clones; in checked studies, under half of the deficit traces to unresolved V genes, and the cause of the others is not known. D and trimming come from the DNA, and the V and J calls and clone size come from that table. In all, the sample holds around 150,000 clones, and around 85% of those were seen once. The ten top clones hold about 4.5% of the sample.

From a lookup of the germline V gene, CDR1 and CDR2 are MNHNS and SASEGT. The CDR3, cysteine through phenylalanine, is 15 amino acids long. Only the CDR3 part of the read is kept: 45 bases, read in frame from the first base. Germline trimming amounts to 2 bases on V and 7 bases on J, with 7 as the count of junction bases outside the gene matches. The record originates from a study of cytomegalovirus exposure and HLA in healthy donors (dated by TCRdb to between 2016 and 2019). The study in broad terms: In an earlier analysis of some 610 of the donors, 250 to 300 Gb of sequence data and 95 million to 130 million unique TCR beta sequences from roughly 200 million T cells were reported. HLA typing covered class I and class II loci at four-digit resolution. The study aimed to test whether cataloging public T cell receptors could reveal signatures of past pathogen exposure. Rather than drawing on any new phenotypic data, the later analysis identified candidate immune exposures from TCR beta sequences and the way those sequences occurred across donors. Alongside the repertoire data, information on donor age, sex, ethnicity and CMV serostatus was compiled. Every repertoire in the discovery cohort had been generated on one and the same sequencing platform. In a later genetic analysis, genome-wide SNP genotypes for about 65% of the roughly 670 donors were used, and that subset was treated as a discovery cohort. The number of typed donors differed by locus: about 620-640 for A, B, C, DRB1 and DQB1; roughly 510 for DQA1; approximately 610 for DPA1; and some 470 for DPB1. The study used immunosequencing to profile the T cell repertoires of around 600 subjects and linked those repertoires to cytomegalovirus serostatus. About 300 gigabases of sequencing data and 70 million to 85 million unique TCR sequences were included in an early release covering about 700 HLA-typed donors. To predict cytomegalovirus infection status, the study brought together high-throughput TCR immunosequencing, statistical association of individual TCRs with disease status, and machine learning. To decide whether each TCR beta V gene segment behaved as functional or pseudogenic, an earlier analysis of some 600 of the donors relied on high-throughput TCR beta sequencing. Five DR-DQ haplotypes were handled as single units for association and clustering because linkage in the cohort was strong. Among over 350 genotyped donors of the cohort, an average of around 240,000 unique TCR beta nucleotide sequences were sequenced per donor, roughly 18% of them non-productive. A later analysis re-examined previously published TCR beta repertoires from more than 600 donors and added high-resolution HLA genotyping to investigate patterns of TCR occurrence. Among the approximately 400 genotyped donors, approximately 81% belonged to the genetic ancestry cluster associated with self-reported Caucasian donors. A separate validation cohort of 100 to 150 different subjects was used in addition to the approximately 700-subject first cohort. The paper as a whole reports these results and caveats: The presence/absence analyses assumed that sequencing depth was roughly uniform across donors, and that assumption may not be true. Compared with equally common non-associated chains, HLA-associated TCR beta chains in a later analysis were more clonally expanded and had lower generation probabilities. CMV serostatus was the only immune exposure information available for the cohort. Several of the top co-occurrence clusters appeared to be linked to parvovirus B19, influenza, CMV and Epstein-Barr virus, according to a later analysis. An earlier analysis of approximately 600 of the donors showed that most TCR beta V segments appeared in productive rearrangements either about 90% or about 30% of the time, which broadly matched IMGT annotations. Most TCR sequences were observed very rarely across donors, whereas some public TCRs were present in many individuals. In this cohort, only TCR beta chains were sequenced, and detectable features were limited by the absence of alpha or paired-chain data. A group of highly shared sequence variants was considered likely to be a technical artifact of the sequencing pipeline. Around 16 rarely observed V segments, including chromosome 9 orphons, were excluded from the earlier analysis of just under 600 of the donors because counts were too low. In vitro tests confirmed that a few of the cytomegalovirus-associated TCR beta chains recognize cytomegalovirus antigens. Because HLA typing was unavailable for some donors at each locus, only the typed subset was used in association tests. Compared with the roughly 710-donor mean, donors in an Asian-associated ancestry cluster had fewer N-insertions in productive TCRs, according to a later genetic analysis. A later analysis associated 17,000 or so TCR beta sequences with specific HLA alleles at a false discovery rate of 0.05. The authors suggested that the approach could potentially be extended to other disease states and immunological phenotypes. A further reported finding was that TCR beta sequences accurately predicted the HLA-A and HLA-B alleles for most subjects in the first cohort. A total of 150 or so TCR beta chains were listed by the study as associated with cytomegalovirus. The classifier was reported to diagnose cytomegalovirus status with high specificity and sensitivity in both the original cohort and the validation cohort. Linkage disequilibrium might explain the correlated functional status among segregating V segments, but an unknown experimental factor could not be excluded. Some IMGT-functional V segments, including TRBV6-2 and TRBV6-3, could not be distinguished by the 87-base-pair reads and were therefore excluded. Most CMV-associated TCR beta chains appeared to be HLA-restricted in a later analysis, and the HLA associations seemed to be driven largely by CMV exposure. In a later genetic analysis, a missense DCLRE1C variant was associated with V-gene and J-gene trimming of TCR beta chains, and the association was replicated in an independent cohort. In a later analysis, the rate of TCR association differed among HLA loci, with DRB1 alleles having the most associated TCRs and HLA-C alleles having the fewest. Strong co-occurrence of HLA alleles, especially DR and DQ, made assigning TCR associations to individual alleles difficult.

The rearranged chain carries TRBV6-1 and TRBJ1-2; 10 central bases correspond to TRBD1. Sequences were obtained from PBMCs. The source is a man aged 35-49 years in good health and CMV-seronegative. The base sequence is TGTGCCAGCAGTGAATTGACAGGGGGCGTCAGTGGCTACACCTTC. The resulting protein is CASSELTGGVSGYTF.